The text below deals with one T cell receptor (beta chain). The study ran the assay at deep level. Measured with immunoSEQ multiplex PCR; TCRdb has only the in-frame clones, and not every one. This table has about a million clones, about three quarters appearing once. This record belongs to a study of shared clonotypes between healthy human individuals. For the study at large: Each donor had three CD4 naive, three CD4 memory, two CD8 naive and one CD8 memory plate.

The source is a young man in good health. The sequencing sample was made of memory CD4+ T cells sorted from blood. This sample's subset: CD45RA-negative fraction.

CDR3 sequence: CASSREGALNSPLHF. Written as DNA, the CDR3 is TGCGCCAGCAGTCGTGAGGGGGCGTTGAATTCACCCCTCCACTTT. The chain employs TRBV5-1 and TRBJ1-6; 7 nucleotides agree with TRBD1. The V gene's germline CDR1 is SGHRS and CDR2 YFSETQ. V dropped 5 bases and J dropped 7; count of bases not matched to a gene: 9. The CDR3 runs to 15 residues.